This TCR beta chain originates from a study of breast tumors, draining lymph nodes, adjacent tissues. The germline gives CDR1 SEHNR, CDR2 FQNEAQ (reference sequence). The CDR3 contains 15 residues. V gave up 4 bases and J gave up 2 bases; unmatched junction bases: 7. Using its own MiXCR run on the multiplex PCR reads, TCRdb lists one record per CDR3 protein. The table shows 120,000 to 150,000 distinct CDR3 sequences, with approximately 29% occurring only once. Study conclusions and caveats: Tumor TCR diversity was below lymph nodes but above nontumor tissue.

This clonotype was recorded many times. Its antigen is still unknown. Axillary draining lymph nodes of breast cancer patients supplied the node samples. Sequences were obtained from axillary lymph node tissue. V gene TRBV7-9 combines with J gene TRBJ2-5, with 7 bases that match TRBD2. The clonotype originates from a female donor with breast cancer. Some clones in this sample may be carry-over from other donors' samples. This CDR3 is CASSWGKGGQETQYF. The CDR3 DNA follows: TGTGCCAGCAGCTGGGGGAAGGGAGGGCAAGAGACCCAGTACTTC.